This TCR beta chain originates from a study of T cells in Graves' hyperthyroidism and ophthalmopathy. Germline V gene data show CDR1 as MDHEN and CDR2 as SYDVKM. The CDR3 loop spans 16 amino acids. Trimming at V came to 6 bases and at J to 2 bases, leaving 9 bases not matched to a gene. Hyperthyroidism in the patients, aged 18 to 65, was newly diagnosed and under 2 months in duration. RNA transcripts yielded amplified TCR beta CDR3 regions. The primer set for the first-round RT-PCR of the TCR CDR3 was HTBI. TCRdb redid the calling of the multiplex PCR reads with MiXCR, one entry per CDR3 protein. The table includes about 360,000 distinct CDR3 sequences, roughly an eighth detected once. This clonotype was seen many times.

The sequencing input was blood. This clonotype was sampled from a woman aged 18-30 years with Graves' hyperthyroidism. The chain joins TRBV28 to TRBJ2-1; TRBD2 matches at 8 bases. The CDR3 is CASSTRAGVTYNEQFF. The DNA for the CDR3 is TGTGCCAGCAGCACCCGAGCGGGAGTAACCTACAATGAGCAGTTCTTC.